The rows below give T cell receptor beta chains drawn from one sample of a study of blood T cell repertoires in COVID-19. Some clones are missing from TCRdb's copy, which holds only in-frame ones; the method was immunoSEQ multiplex PCR. The sample holds a few hundred thousand clones, around 81% seen once. The sequencing input was peripheral blood. The source of these receptors is a person between 65 and 80 years old with COVID-19, enrolled during active disease. The CDR3 runs from the conserved cysteine through the conserved F or W. The order of the fields is clone size, J gene, V gene, D gene, CDR3 protein, CDR3 DNA. D genes are given only for firm matches. The size entry is marked missing in some rows and otherwise reads once, few, many or a size class.

size: NA; J: TRBJ1-5; V: TRBV28; D: NA; CDR3: CASDTRGSGNQPQHF; DNA: TGTGCCAGCGACACCAGGGGTTCGGGCAATCAGCCCCAGCATTTT
size: NA; J: TRBJ2-1; V: TRBV2; D: TRBD2; CDR3: CASRRLAGSSYNEQFF; DNA: TGTGCCAGCAGAAGACTAGCGGGGAGCTCCTACAATGAGCAGTTCTTC
size: NA; J: TRBJ2-1; V: TRBV6-2/TRBV6-3; D: NA; CDR3: CASSGDKYNEQFF; DNA: TGTGCCAGCAGTGGGGACAAGTACAATGAGCAGTTCTTC
size: NA; J: TRBJ2-1; V: TRBV6-5; D: NA; CDR3: CASSYPGGGQFF; DNA: TGTGCCAGCAGTTACCCGGGTGGCGGGCAGTTCTTC
size: NA; J: TRBJ2-1; V: TRBV9; D: TRBD2; CDR3: CASSVGGRVGEQFF; DNA: TGTGCCAGCAGCGTAGGCGGGAGGGTTGGTGAGCAGTTCTTC
size: NA; J: TRBJ2-2; V: TRBV27; D: NA; CDR3: CASSDRLGAGELFF; DNA: TGTGCCAGCAGCGATCGCTTAGGGGCCGGGGAGCTGTTTTTT
size: NA; J: TRBJ1-2; V: TRBV7-9; D: NA; CDR3: CASSLASDVLYGYTF; DNA: TGTGCCAGCAGCTTAGCGAGTGATGTCCTCTATGGCTACACCTTC
size: NA; J: TRBJ2-5; V: TRBV2; D: NA; CDR3: CASSRQSVGETQYF; DNA: TGTGCCAGCAGTCGACAGTCCGTAGGCGAGACCCAGTACTTC
size: NA; J: TRBJ2-3; V: TRBV9; D: TRBD2; CDR3: CASSPLAGRDTQYF; DNA: TGTGCCAGCAGCCCGTTAGCGGGGAGGGATACGCAGTATTTT
size: NA; J: TRBJ1-5; V: TRBV28; D: TRBD1; CDR3: CASSPPPGTDNQPQHF; DNA: TGTGCCAGCAGTCCACCGCCCGGGACAGATAATCAGCCCCAGCATTTT
size: NA; J: TRBJ2-2; V: TRBV7-9; D: TRBD2; CDR3: CASSLALAGGTGELFF; DNA: TGTGCCAGCAGCTTAGCCCTAGCGGGAGGCACCGGGGAGCTGTTTTTT
size: NA; J: TRBJ1-3; V: TRBV5-1; D: NA; CDR3: CASSSRGGNTIYF; DNA: TGCGCCAGCAGCTCCAGGGGTGGAAACACCATATATTTT
size: once; J: TRBJ1-3; V: TRBV12-3/TRBV12-4; D: NA; CDR3: CVLGGDGNTIYF; DNA: TGCGTCCTAGGGGGGGACGGAAACACCATATATTTT
size: NA; J: TRBJ1-5; V: TRBV5-5; D: TRBD1; CDR3: CASSSGTGAGNQPQHF; DNA: TGTGCCAGCAGCTCCGGGACAGGGGCCGGCAATCAGCCCCAGCATTTT
size: NA; J: TRBJ2-2; V: TRBV7-3; D: TRBD1; CDR3: CASSLKAGGLTRNTGELFF; DNA: TGTGCCAGCAGCTTAAAGGCAGGGGGCCTCACGAGAAACACCGGGGAGCTGTTTTTT
size: NA; J: TRBJ2-1; V: TRBV6-2/TRBV6-3; D: TRBD2; CDR3: CASTPGTSGREGSYNEQFF; DNA: TGTGCCAGCACCCCGGGGACTAGCGGGAGGGAAGGCTCCTACAATGAGCAGTTCTTC
size: many; J: TRBJ2-5; V: TRBV7-2; D: TRBD2; CDR3: CASSFTGGETQYF; DNA: TGTGCCAGCAGCTTCACGGGAGGGGAGACCCAGTACTTC
size: NA; J: TRBJ1-2; V: TRBV29-1; D: TRBD1; CDR3: CSVQLDRARGYTF; DNA: TGCAGCGTCCAACTGGACAGGGCAAGGGGCTACACCTTC
size: NA; J: TRBJ2-1; V: TRBV15; D: NA; CDR3: CATSRDREQFF; DNA: TGTGCCACCAGCAGAGACAGGGAGCAGTTCTTC
size: NA; J: TRBJ2-3; V: TRBV7-3; D: TRBD2; CDR3: CASSLAPGGSTDTQYF; DNA: TGTGCCAGCAGCTTAGCTCCGGGGGGTAGCACAGATACGCAGTATTTT
size: once; J: TRBJ1-2; V: TRBV19; D: NA; CDR3: CASSIGERYTF; DNA: TGTGCCAGTAGTATAGGTGAGAGATACACCTTC
size: many; J: TRBJ1-2; V: TRBV7-9; D: NA; CDR3: CASSAGTSLQLGYGYTF; DNA: TGTGCCAGCAGCGCCGGGACATCCTTGCAGTTAGGCTATGGCTACACCTTC
size: few; J: TRBJ2-1; V: TRBV7-3; D: TRBD2; CDR3: CASSLGLAGRKEQFF; DNA: TGTGCCAGCAGCTTGGGACTAGCGGGACGCAAGGAGCAGTTCTTC
size: NA; J: TRBJ2-5; V: TRBV29-1; D: NA; CDR3: CSGTLAQETQYF; DNA: TGCAGCGGGACGCTAGCGCAAGAGACCCAGTACTTC
size: few; J: TRBJ1-2; V: TRBV5-1; D: NA; CDR3: CASFPSAGSDGYTF; DNA: TGCGCCAGCTTCCCAAGTGCGGGATCTGATGGCTACACCTTC
size: NA; J: TRBJ2-7; V: TRBV7-8; D: TRBD2; CDR3: CASSLVSGTSIDEQYF; DNA: TGTGCCAGCAGCTTAGTCTCCGGGACTAGCATCGACGAGCAGTACTTC
size: NA; J: TRBJ1-3; V: TRBV7-2; D: NA; CDR3: CASSATPGVTGNTIYF; DNA: TGTGCCAGCAGCGCAACCCCCGGGGTCACTGGAAACACCATATATTTT
size: NA; J: TRBJ2-2; V: TRBV11-1; D: NA; CDR3: CASSATGIPGELFF; DNA: TGTGCCAGCAGCGCAACAGGGATCCCCGGGGAGCTGTTTTTT
size: once; J: TRBJ2-2; V: TRBV10-3; D: TRBD2; CDR3: CAIRGTSGGPAGELFF; DNA: TGTGCCATCAGGGGGACTAGCGGGGGGCCCGCCGGGGAGCTGTTTTTT
size: NA; J: TRBJ2-3; V: TRBV4-2; D: NA; CDR3: CASSQYGLKTDTQYF; DNA: TGTGCCAGCAGCCAATACGGACTCAAAACAGATACGCAGTATTTT
size: NA; J: TRBJ1-2; V: TRBV9; D: TRBD1; CDR3: CASSTHGTGAVDNYGYTF; DNA: TGTGCCAGCAGCACCCACGGGACAGGGGCAGTGGATAACTATGGCTACACCTTC
size: NA; J: TRBJ2-3; V: TRBV6-2/TRBV6-3; D: NA; CDR3: CASSDTSRTDTQYF; DNA: TGTGCCAGCAGTGACACGTCTCGCACAGATACGCAGTATTTT
size: NA; J: TRBJ2-5; V: TRBV7-7; D: TRBD1; CDR3: CASSLGTGAWETQYF; DNA: TGTGCCAGCAGCTTAGGGACAGGGGCTTGGGAGACCCAGTACTTC
size: NA; J: TRBJ1-6; V: TRBV27; D: TRBD1; CDR3: CASSQTGGRSPLHF; DNA: TGTGCCAGCAGTCAGACAGGGGGCCGTTCACCCCTCCACTTT
size: NA; J: TRBJ2-2; V: TRBV7-3; D: NA; CDR3: CASSFPDREGGSNTGELFF; DNA: TGTGCCAGCAGCTTCCCGGACAGGGAGGGAGGCTCGAACACCGGGGAGCTGTTTTTT
size: NA; J: TRBJ2-7; V: TRBV6-2/TRBV6-3; D: NA; CDR3: CASSRRYEQYF; DNA: TGTGCCAGCAGTCGTCGGTACGAGCAGTACTTC
size: NA; J: TRBJ2-5; V: TRBV5-1; D: TRBD1; CDR3: CASSLGDRGLGETQYF; DNA: TGCGCCAGCAGCTTGGGCGACAGGGGGCTCGGAGAGACCCAGTACTTC
size: few; J: TRBJ2-2; V: TRBV4-1; D: NA; CDR3: CASSQGREYDTGELFF; DNA: TGCGCCAGCAGCCAAGGCCGCGAGTACGACACCGGGGAGCTGTTTTTT
size: NA; J: TRBJ1-5; V: TRBV19; D: NA; CDR3: CASSTGNYDQPQHF; DNA: TGTGCCAGTAGTACAGGGAATTACGATCAGCCCCAGCATTTT
size: NA; J: TRBJ1-5; V: TRBV18; D: TRBD1; CDR3: CASSGNRGNSNQPQHF; DNA: TGTGCCAGCTCAGGGAACAGGGGGAATAGCAATCAGCCCCAGCATTTT
size: NA; J: TRBJ2-5; V: TRBV3-1/TRBV3-2; D: NA; CDR3: CASRETGSETQYF; DNA: TGTGCCAGCAGAGAAACCGGGAGCGAGACCCAGTACTTC
size: NA; J: TRBJ2-5; V: TRBV11-3; D: NA; CDR3: CASSSQGSETQYF; DNA: TGTGCCAGCAGCTCTCAGGGTAGCGAGACCCAGTACTTC
size: once; J: TRBJ2-1; V: TRBV9; D: NA; CDR3: CASSPDYQSSYNEQFF; DNA: TGTGCCAGCAGCCCGGACTATCAGAGCTCCTACAATGAGCAGTTCTTC
size: NA; J: TRBJ2-3; V: TRBV11-2; D: TRBD2; CDR3: CASSSGTTFGTQYF; DNA: TGTGCCAGCAGCTCCGGGACTACCTTCGGTACGCAGTATTTT
size: NA; J: TRBJ2-3; V: TRBV24-1; D: NA; CDR3: CATSEAGVMRPSTDTQYF; DNA: TGTGCCACCAGCGAGGCTGGCGTGATGCGGCCTAGCACAGATACGCAGTATTTT
size: NA; J: TRBJ2-1; V: TRBV3-1/TRBV3-2; D: NA; CDR3: CASSQVSDEQFF; DNA: TGTGCCAGCAGCCAAGTCTCCGATGAGCAGTTCTTC
size: NA; J: TRBJ1-2; V: TRBV28; D: NA; CDR3: CASSSGIVGYTF; DNA: TGTGCCAGCAGTTCAGGGATTGTTGGCTACACCTTC
size: NA; J: TRBJ2-5; V: TRBV9; D: NA; CDR3: CASSVLSGSLGETQYF; DNA: TGTGCCAGCAGCGTTCTGAGCGGCAGTTTAGGAGAGACCCAGTACTTC
size: NA; J: TRBJ1-1; V: TRBV13; D: TRBD1; CDR3: CASSYGTGSEAFF; DNA: TGTGCCAGCAGCTACGGGACAGGCTCTGAAGCTTTCTTT
size: NA; J: TRBJ2-7; V: TRBV28; D: NA; CDR3: CASSAPGGREQYF; DNA: TGTGCCAGCAGTGCCCCAGGAGGGCGCGAGCAGTACTTC
size: NA; J: TRBJ2-4; V: TRBV5-4; D: TRBD1; CDR3: CASSGTGRNIQYF; DNA: TGTGCCAGCAGCGGGACAGGGAGGAACATTCAGTACTTC
size: NA; J: TRBJ1-1; V: TRBV5-5; D: NA; CDR3: CASSPTPGQGRGTEAFF; DNA: TGTGCCAGCAGCCCAACCCCGGGGCAGGGGAGGGGTACTGAAGCTTTCTTT
size: NA; J: TRBJ2-7; V: TRBV18; D: NA; CDR3: CASSPISGVYEQYF; DNA: TGTGCCAGCTCACCAATATCGGGGGTTTACGAGCAGTACTTC
size: NA; J: TRBJ2-3; V: TRBV5-5; D: NA; CDR3: CASSLQWASDEYF; DNA: TGTGCCAGCAGCTTGCAGTGGGCTAGCGATGAGTATTTT